Sequencing of this TCR beta chain was carried out in a study of T cells in Graves' hyperthyroidism and ophthalmopathy (dated by TCRdb to the late 2010s). Context from the whole study: Peripheral blood was collected at initial diagnosis, before any treatment. TCR V-J signatures able to tell the groups apart were searched for in a discovery cohort of approximately 95 patients, of whom under 45 had Graves' ophthalmopathy and roughly 58 had stable Graves' hyperthyroidism. The paper reports TCR Vbeta CDR3 sequencing of 135 peripheral blood samples: under 45 ophthalmopathy, 75 to 80 hyperthyroidism and 17 progressor patients. An independent validation cohort of some 18 hyperthyroidism patients and more than 15 patients who later progressed to ophthalmopathy tested prospective prediction of ophthalmopathy. The approximately 100 discovery patients were randomly split 7:3 into training and test sets. After sampling, hyperthyroidism patients received methimazole starting at 30 mg daily, and ophthalmopathy patients received high-dose intravenous methylprednisolone. In about six Graves' hyperthyroidism patients, the study also compared T-cell repertoires from thyroid tissue with T-cell repertoires from blood. Paper-wide results and their limitations: No statistical method was used to fix the sample size in advance, and group allocation was not hidden from the investigators. Most expanded thyroid clonotypes (frequency above 0.001) were also detected in blood, a finding suggesting that blood repertoires may reflect thyroid immune responses. In validation, the model predicted progression to ophthalmopathy a median of approximately 6.6 months before onset, with approximately 70% sensitivity and almost 75% specificity. A 13 V-J signature model separated ophthalmopathy from stable hyperthyroidism, with about 90% sensitivity and 81.08% specificity in cross-validation and 80%/75% in testing.

Stable Graves' hyperthyroidism was defined as the absence of progression to ophthalmopathy over 18 months of follow-up. Hyperthyroidism patients were aged 18 to 65 years and newly diagnosed, with disease duration of less than 2 months. The study excluded patients with uncontrolled infections, other autoimmune diseases, pregnancy or lactation. Diagnoses were established on the basis of clinical symptoms, serum thyroxine and TRAb, thyroid ultrasound, and orbital computed tomography. Ficoll-Paque density gradient centrifugation was used to isolate PBMCs from 10 ml of fresh peripheral blood. Trizol reagent was used to extract total RNA, and RNA quality was then checked on an Agilent 2100 Bioanalyzer. TCR beta CDR3 regions were amplified from RNA transcripts. The first round of RT-PCR for the TCR CDR3 was performed with the HTBI primer set and the Qiagen OneStep RT-PCR kit. A second multiplex PCR round built the libraries, followed by size selection and purification. The libraries were sequenced on an Illumina HiSeq2000 using paired-end 100 bp reads. The paper's data handling went like this. SOAPnuke was used to process the raw data, throwing out any read that contained adapters or uncalled bases, had a mean Phred below 15, or lacked an exact constant-primer or identifier match. High-quality paired reads were merged with COPE v1.2.5, and unique nucleotide sequences were defined as clonotypes. MiTCR v1.1 was used to align clonotypes to the IMGT TRBV, TRBD and TRBJ reference segments. Only V-J combinations with frequency above 0.0001, covering 99% to 99.2% of repertoires, were analysed. The TCS score was defined as the ratio of F50 (clonal expansion) to E x V (chaos), calculated using BLOSUM62-based TCRdist between CDR3 peptides within each V-J. Welch's t-statistics and random forest reduced roughly 530 V-J features to 13, which were used in a naive Bayes classifier (R e1071). The Morisita-Horn index was used to measure how similar the thyroid and blood repertoires were. The public reads were reprocessed in TCRdb via fastp at Q25 and MiXCR, keeping in-frame beta chains. All rows with the same CDR3 protein become a single entry with the most common DNA and genes. The V and J calls follow TCRdb's processing rather than the paper's. The sample table lists some 800,000 distinct CDR3 sequences, roughly 40% of them with a count of one. The ten largest make up 7.5% to 9.5% of the sample.

CDR1 and CDR2, per the germline V gene (reference sequence), are MNHNY and SVGAGI. The CDR3 numbers 14 residues from cysteine through phenylalanine. Just CDR3 DNA is preserved here, 42 bases in frame from base 1. V lost 5 bases and J lost 6 bases, and the count of bases not matched to a germline gene is 10. In this sample, this clonotype turned up a few times. The specificity of this receptor is unknown. No qualities accompany the bases; no much larger clone lies one base away. The chain is encoded by TRBV6-6 joined to TRBJ2-7, with 7 bases aligning to TRBD1. The sample taken for sequencing was blood. This clonotype was obtained from a man between 18 and 35 years old with Graves' hyperthyroidism. The CDR3 amino acid sequence is: CASSPYRQGTEQYF. In nucleotides, the sequence is TGTGCCAGCAGTCCCTACCGACAGGGAACCGAGCAGTACTTC.